This T cell receptor beta chain was observed in a study of read filtering for tumor transcriptome and immune sequencing. Looking at the study overall: Mean patient age was approximately 66 years, range about 47 to 85; around 17 male, some 15 female. Whole-study findings and limits: The CD138-negative fraction was mixed bone marrow immune cells, not pure T cells. Dropping single-read clonotypes raised IR-seq and RNA-seq shared-clonotype correlation.

Many counts were recorded for this clonotype. Its antigen is currently unknown. Molecular barcoded adaptors covering alpha/delta and beta/gamma chains were used on approximately 440 ng RNA. MiXCR was run by TCRdb on the reads, yielding one entry per CDR3 protein. The sample has approximately 20,000 distinct CDR3 sequences, approximately 20% seen once. Sampling of bone marrow took place during active disease in every patient. The CDR3 consists of 13 residues. The ends were cut back, 2 bases at V and 7 bases at J, with 12 bases in the middle. Looked up from germline, CDR1 is DFQATT and CDR2 is SNEGSKA (reference sequence).

Input material: a population of CD138-negative cells sorted from bone marrow. This sequence joins TRBV20-1 and TRBJ2-1; possible D gene TRBD2, 5 bases. The TCR comes from a donor aged 40 or older with multiple myeloma. The CDR3 here is CSARNPSNNEQFF. CDR3 nucleotides: TGCAGTGCTAGAAACCCTAGCAATAATGAGCAGTTCTTC.